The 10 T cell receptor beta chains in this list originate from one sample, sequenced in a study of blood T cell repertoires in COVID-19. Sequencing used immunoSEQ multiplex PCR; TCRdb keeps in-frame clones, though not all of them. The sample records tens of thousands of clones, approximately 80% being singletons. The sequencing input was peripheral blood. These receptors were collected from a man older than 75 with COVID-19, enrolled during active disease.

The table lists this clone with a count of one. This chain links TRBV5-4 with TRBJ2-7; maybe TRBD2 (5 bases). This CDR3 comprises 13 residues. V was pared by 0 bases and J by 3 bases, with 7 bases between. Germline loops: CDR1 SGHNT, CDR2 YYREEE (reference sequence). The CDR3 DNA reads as TGTGCCAGCAGCTTGGTAGGGAGCTACGAGCAGTACTTC. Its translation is CASSLVGSYEQYF.

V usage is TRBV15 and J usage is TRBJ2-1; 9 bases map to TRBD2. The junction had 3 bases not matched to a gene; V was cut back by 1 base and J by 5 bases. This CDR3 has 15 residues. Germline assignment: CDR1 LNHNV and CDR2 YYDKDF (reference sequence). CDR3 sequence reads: CATSRVAGADNEQFF. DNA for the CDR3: TGTGCCACCAGCAGAGTAGCGGGAGCCGACAATGAGCAGTTCTTC.

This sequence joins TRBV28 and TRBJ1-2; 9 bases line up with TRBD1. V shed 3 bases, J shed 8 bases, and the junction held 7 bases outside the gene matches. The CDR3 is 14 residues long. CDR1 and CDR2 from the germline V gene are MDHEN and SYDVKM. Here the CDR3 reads CASSFGQGFWGYTF. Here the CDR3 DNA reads TGTGCCAGCAGTTTCGGACAGGGGTTTTGGGGCTACACCTTC.

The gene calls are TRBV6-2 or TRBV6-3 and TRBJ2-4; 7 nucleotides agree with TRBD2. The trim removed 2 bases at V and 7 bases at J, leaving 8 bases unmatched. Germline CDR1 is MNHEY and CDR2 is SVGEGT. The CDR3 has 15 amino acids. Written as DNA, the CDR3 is TGTGCCAGCAGTTACGAGGGGACTACCTACAACATTCAGTACTTC. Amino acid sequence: CASSYEGTTYNIQYF.

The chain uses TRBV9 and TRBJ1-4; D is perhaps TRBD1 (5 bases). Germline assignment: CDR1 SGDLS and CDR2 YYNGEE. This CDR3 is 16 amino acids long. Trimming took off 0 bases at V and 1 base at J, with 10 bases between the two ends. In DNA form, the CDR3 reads TGTGCCAGCAGCGTAGAGGCCGGGGGAACTAATGAAAAACTGTTTTTT. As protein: CASSVEAGGTNEKLFF.

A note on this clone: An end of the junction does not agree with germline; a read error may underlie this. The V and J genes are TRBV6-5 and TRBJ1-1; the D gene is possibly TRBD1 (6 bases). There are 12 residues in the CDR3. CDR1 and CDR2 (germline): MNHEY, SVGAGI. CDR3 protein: CASRKGETAAFF. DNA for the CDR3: TGTGCCAGCAGGAAGGGGGAGACTGCAGCTTTCTTT.

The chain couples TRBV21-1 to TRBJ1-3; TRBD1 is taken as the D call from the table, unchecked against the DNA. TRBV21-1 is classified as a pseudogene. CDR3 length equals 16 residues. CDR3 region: CASSQTTGVSGNTIYF. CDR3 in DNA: TGTGCCAGCAGCCAAACTACAGGGGTCTCTGGAAACACCATATATTTT.

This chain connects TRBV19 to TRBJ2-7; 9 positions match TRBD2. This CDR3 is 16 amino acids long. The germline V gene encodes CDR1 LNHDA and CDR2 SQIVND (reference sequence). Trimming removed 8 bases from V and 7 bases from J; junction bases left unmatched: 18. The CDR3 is CASSQLTSGRAGEQYF. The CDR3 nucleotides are TGTGCCAGTTCCCAATTGACTAGCGGAAGAGCTGGGGAGCAGTACTTC.

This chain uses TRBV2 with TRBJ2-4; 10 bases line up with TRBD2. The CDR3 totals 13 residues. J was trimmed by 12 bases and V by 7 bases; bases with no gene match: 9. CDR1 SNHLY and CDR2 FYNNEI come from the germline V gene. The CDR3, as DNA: TGTGCCAGCACGGGGCTAGCGGGAGCTTATCAGTACTTC. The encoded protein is CASTGLAGAYQYF. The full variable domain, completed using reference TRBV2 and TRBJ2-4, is EPEVTQTPSHQVTQMGQEVILRCVPISNHLYFYWYRQILGQKVEFLVSFYNNEISEKSEIFDDQFSVERPDGSNFTLKIRSTKLEDSAMYFCASTGLAGAYQYFGAGTRLSVL.

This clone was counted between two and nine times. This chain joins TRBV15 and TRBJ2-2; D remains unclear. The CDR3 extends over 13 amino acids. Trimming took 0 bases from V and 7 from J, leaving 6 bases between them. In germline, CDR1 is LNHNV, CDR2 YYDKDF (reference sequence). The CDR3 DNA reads TGTGCCACCAGCAGAGATCTAAACGGGGAGCTGTTTTTT. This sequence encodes CATSRDLNGELFF.